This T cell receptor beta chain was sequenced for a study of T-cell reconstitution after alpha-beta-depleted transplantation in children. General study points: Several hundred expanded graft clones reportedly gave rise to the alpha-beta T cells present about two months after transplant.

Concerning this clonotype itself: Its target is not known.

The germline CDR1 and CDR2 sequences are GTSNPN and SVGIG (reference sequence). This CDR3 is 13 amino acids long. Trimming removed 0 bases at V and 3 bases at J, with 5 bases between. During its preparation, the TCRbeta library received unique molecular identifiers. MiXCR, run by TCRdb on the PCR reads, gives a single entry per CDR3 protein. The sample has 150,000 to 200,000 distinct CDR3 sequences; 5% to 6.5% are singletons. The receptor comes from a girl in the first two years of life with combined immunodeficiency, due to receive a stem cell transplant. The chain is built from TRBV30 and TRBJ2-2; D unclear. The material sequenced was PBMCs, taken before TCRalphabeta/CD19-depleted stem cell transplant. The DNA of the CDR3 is TGTGCCTGGAGTGTGGAAGACACCGGGGAGCTGTTTTTT. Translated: CAWSVEDTGELFF.